This entry is about one T cell receptor beta chain. Its matching antigen is unknown. The PCR was carried out with 60 Vbeta primers and 13 Jbeta primers. Assay: immunoSEQ multiplex PCR; the TCRdb copy retains only in-frame clones and omits some. The table shows about 140,000 clones, with about 80% occurring only once. This sample is part of a study of cytomegalovirus exposure and HLA in healthy donors. Germline CDR1 and CDR2: LNHDA and SQIVND (reference sequence). The CDR3 consists of 15 residues. The V and J ends lost 6 bases and 1 base respectively, with 10 bases between them. Nominally healthy donors provided the samples, though records likely missed some immune exposures. General observations from the study: There was a cluster of highly shared sequence variants that was likely a sequencing artifact. In vitro checks showed that a few CMV-associated chains really do target CMV antigens.

The source of this sequence is a male donor in good health and CMV-seronegative. Sequencing was done on a sample of PBMCs. The chain recombines TRBV19 with TRBJ2-6; no firm D call. As DNA, the CDR3 is TGTGCCAGTAGCCTCCCCCGGTCTGGGGCCAACGTCCTGACTTTC. Its protein product is CASSLPRSGANVLTF.